Below are 3 T cell receptor beta chains sequenced from a single sample in a study of T cells in Graves' hyperthyroidism and ophthalmopathy. RNA transcripts gave rise to amplified TCR beta CDR3 regions. HTBI primers were used for first-round RT-PCR of the TCR CDR3. TCRdb processed the multiplex PCR reads anew with MiXCR; each CDR3 protein has one entry. Among fewer than 750,000 distinct CDR3 sequences listed, approximately 44% were seen once. Sequenced: peripheral blood or thyroid tissue (not recorded which). The receptors come from a woman between 18 and 29 years old with Graves' hyperthyroidism.

This clonotype occurred many times. This chain connects TRBV9 to TRBJ1-5; D uncertain. Between the trimmed V and J ends, which lost 4 bases and 1 base, there was a span of 9 bases. The germline gives CDR1 SGDLS, CDR2 YYNGEE. The CDR3 is 14 residues long. The CDR3, as DNA: TGTGCCAGCAGCCTTCACGGAAGCAATCAGCCCCAGCATTTT. Translation: CASSLHGSNQPQHF. The full variable domain, its missing parts supplied by reference TRBV9 and TRBJ1-5, is DSGVTQTPKHLITATGQRVTLRCSPRSGDLSVYWYQQSLDQGLQFLIQYYNGEERAKGNILERFSAQQFPDLHSELNLSSLELGDSALYFCASSLHGSNQPQHFGDGTRLSIL.

DNA for the CDR3: TGTGCCAGCAGTTACCGGGGGGGGATGGCGGGAGAGACCCAGCATTTT. This codes for CASSYRGGMAGETQHF. The V and J genes are TRBV6-5 and TRBJ1-5; TRBD1 is a possible D gene (5 bases). CDR1 is MNHEY and CDR2 is SVGAGI in the germline V gene. Trimming removed 2 bases at V and 11 bases at J, with 22 bases between. The CDR3 extends over 16 amino acids.

The chain links TRBV25-1 to TRBJ2-7, with 12 positions matching TRBD2. Germline lookup yields CDR1 MGHDK and CDR2 SYGVNS. With 2 bases clipped from V and 1 base from J, the junction kept 9 bases outside the gene matches. This CDR3 is 18 amino acids long. CDR3 protein: CASSEDNLAGGFSYEQYF. The CDR3 DNA reads as TGTGCCAGCAGTGAAGATAATCTAGCGGGGGGGTTTTCCTACGAGCAGTACTTC.